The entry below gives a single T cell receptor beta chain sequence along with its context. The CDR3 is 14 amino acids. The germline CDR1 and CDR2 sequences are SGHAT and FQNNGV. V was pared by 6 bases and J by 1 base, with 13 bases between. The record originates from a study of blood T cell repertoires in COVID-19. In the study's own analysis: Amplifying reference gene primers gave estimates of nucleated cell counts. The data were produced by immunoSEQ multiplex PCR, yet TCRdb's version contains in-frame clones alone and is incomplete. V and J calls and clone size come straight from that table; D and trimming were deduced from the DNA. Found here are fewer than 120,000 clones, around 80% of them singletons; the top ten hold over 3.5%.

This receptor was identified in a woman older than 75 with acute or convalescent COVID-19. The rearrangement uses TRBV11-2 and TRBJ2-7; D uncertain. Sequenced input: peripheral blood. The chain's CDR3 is CASSLSPVSYEQYF. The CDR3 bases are TGTGCCAGCAGTCTCTCCCCAGTTTCCTACGAGCAGTACTTC.